These 21 T cell receptor beta chains were all obtained from the same sample, sequenced in a study of identical twins. TCRdb independently ran MiXCR on the 5' RACE reads; one entry per CDR3 protein. Of about 470,000 distinct CDR3 sequences listed, around 24% are singletons. This sample was shared with a second study, whose subject was T cells expressing NK-cell markers.

Sample: CD4+ T cells sorted from blood. The receptors derive from a woman in her late teens or twenties in good health.

The chain has TRBV6-1 and TRBJ2-3; D remains unclear. CDR1 and CDR2 from the germline V gene are MNHNS and SASEGT. Trimming pared 7 bases from V and 1 base from J, leaving 6 bases between. The CDR3 consists of 12 residues. The CDR3 is CASTAGTDTQYF. Here the CDR3 DNA reads TGTGCCAGCACTGCGGGCACAGATACGCAGTATTTT.

This clonotype was observed once. The rearrangement uses TRBV12-3 or TRBV12-4 and TRBJ1-2, with D hard to call. Trimming took off 3 bases at V and 5 bases at J, with 7 bases between the two ends. The CDR3 is 12 residues long. The CDR3 coding sequence is TGTGCCAGCAGTTTTTTTAGATATGGCTACACCTTC. It codes for CASSFFRYGYTF.

This clonotype has just a few counts. V usage is TRBV30 and J usage is TRBJ1-4; 10 bases are a match to TRBD1. Germline CDR1 is GTSNPN and CDR2 is SVGIG (reference sequence). This CDR3 is built from 15 residues. Losses at the gene ends were 7 bases for V and 11 bases for J; bases not matched to a gene: 16. The CDR3 DNA is TGTGCCTACGATCAGCGGGACAGGGGTTTAAGGAAACTGTTTTTT. Protein: CAYDQRDRGLRKLFF. The complete variable domain, with remaining parts taken from reference TRBV30 and TRBJ1-4, reads SQTIHQWPATLVQPVGSPLSLECTVEGTSNPNLYWYRQAAGRGLQLLFYSVGIGQISSEVPQNLSASRPQDRQFILSSKKLLLSDSGFYLCAYDQRDRGLRKLFFGSGTQLSVL.

This clonotype was seen a few times. The CDR3 DNA reads as TGTGCCAGCAGCCAGGGGATTCGGATGGGCTACACCTTC. As protein: CASSQGIRMGYTF. The chain uses TRBV6-1 and TRBJ1-2, with D perhaps TRBD1 (6 bases). The germline CDR1 and CDR2 sequences are MNHNS and SASEGT. V was cut by 6 bases and J by 8 bases, with 16 bases left in between. The CDR3 is made up of 13 amino acids.

The V and J genes are TRBV10-3 and TRBJ2-3; 12 positions agree with TRBD2. This CDR3 has 17 amino acids. Germline loops: CDR1 ENHRY, CDR2 SYGVKD. V shed 7 bases, J shed 0 bases, and the junction held 8 bases outside the gene matches. The CDR3 protein is CAIKSLGLAGSTDTQYF. CDR3 sequence (DNA): TGTGCCATCAAGAGTCTAGGACTAGCGGGGAGCACAGATACGCAGTATTTT.

This chain connects TRBV19 to TRBJ1-1; the D is unclear. This CDR3 has 12 residues. CDR1 and CDR2 from the germline V gene are LNHDA and SQIVND (reference sequence). Trimming cost V 4 bases and J 10 bases, with 13 bases left between them. Here the CDR3 DNA reads TGTGCCAGTAGTACTGGAGAAGGTTCAGCTTTCTTT. It specifies CASSTGEGSAFF.

This clonotype has a handful of counts. J is TRBJ2-7 and V is TRBV20-1; D ambiguous. V was trimmed by 5 bases and J by 3 bases, leaving 17 bases between them. The germline gives CDR1 DFQATT, CDR2 SNEGSKA (reference sequence). This CDR3 has 14 residues. The CDR3 is CSALPWAADYEQYF. DNA for the CDR3: TGCAGTGCTCTCCCGTGGGCGGCCGACTACGAGCAGTACTTC.

This chain uses TRBV6-1 with TRBJ2-1, with 11 bases identical to TRBD2. This CDR3 is built from 14 residues. V dropped 7 bases and J dropped 4; count of bases not matched to a gene: 3. The germline CDR1 and CDR2 sequences are MNHNS and SASEGT. The CDR3, as DNA: TGTGCCAGCATTGTAGCGGGAGGGTACAATGAGCAGTTCTTC. Encoded protein: CASIVAGGYNEQFF.

This clonotype was detected once. The V gene is TRBV12-3 or TRBV12-4, the J gene TRBJ2-5; TRBD2 matches at 16 bases. This CDR3 region has 19 residues. Trimming at V came to 10 bases and at J to 0 bases, leaving 14 bases not matched to a gene. The CDR3 sequence: CAISPGTSGGASYQETQYF. The DNA of the CDR3 is TGTGCCATCAGCCCCGGGACTAGCGGGGGGGCAAGCTACCAAGAGACCCAGTACTTC.

J is TRBJ2-7 and V is TRBV11-2; D might be TRBD1 (6 bases). Deletions cut 5 bases from V and 7 bases from J, with 18 bases between. The CDR3 has 14 amino acids. Germline-derived CDR1 and CDR2 are SGHAT and FQNNGV. CDR3 in DNA: TGTGCCAGCAGCCTCCGACAGGCATCGGGGGAGCAGTACTTC. This translates into CASSLRQASGEQYF.

This sequence joins TRBV14 and TRBJ2-3; D is unresolved. Deletions cut 1 base from V and 7 bases from J, with 6 bases between. This CDR3 has 12 residues. Germline V gene data show CDR1 as SGHDN and CDR2 as FVKESK. The CDR3 DNA follows: TGTGCCAGCAGCCAAGGACCGTATACGCAGTATTTT. This sequence encodes CASSQGPYTQYF.

The genes are TRBV7-2 and TRBJ1-1; TRBD1 matches at 7 bases. Germline CDR1 is SGHTA and CDR2 is FQGNSA. This CDR3 is 12 amino acids long. The trim removed 7 bases at V and 6 bases at J, leaving 5 bases unmatched. The CDR3 loop is CASNYRGPEAFF. CDR3 sequence (DNA): TGTGCCAGCAACTACAGGGGCCCTGAAGCTTTCTTT.

The gene calls are TRBV9 and TRBJ2-3; D perhaps matches TRBD2 (6 bases). CDR3 size: 15 residues. V gave up 4 bases and J gave up 4 bases, with 16 bases separating them. Germline loops: CDR1 SGDLS, CDR2 YYNGEE. The CDR3 DNA reads TGTGCCAGCAGCCCCCTAGCGAGGTCGGCAGATACGCAGTATTTT. Its protein is CASSPLARSADTQYF. Using reference TRBV9 and TRBJ2-3 for the parts outside the CDR3, the full variable domain is DSGVTQTPKHLITATGQRVTLRCSPRSGDLSVYWYQQSLDQGLQFLIQYYNGEERAKGNILERFSAQQFPDLHSELNLSSLELGDSALYFCASSPLARSADTQYFGPGTRLTVL.

In its sample, this clonotype was seen a few times. The chain carries TRBV5-1 and TRBJ2-7; TRBD2 matches at 10 bases. V was clipped by 1 base and J by 4 bases; unmatched bases: 5. The length of the CDR3 is 15 residues. Germline lookup yields CDR1 SGHRS and CDR2 YFSETQ. The CDR3 sequence: CASSLSPSGSYEQYF. CDR3 nucleotides: TGCGCCAGCAGCTTGTCACCTAGCGGGAGTTACGAGCAGTACTTC. Full variable domain (missing parts from reference TRBV5-1 and TRBJ2-7): KAGVTQTPRYLIKTRGQQVTLSCSPISGHRSVSWYQQTPGQGLQFLFEYFSETQRNKGNFPGRFSGRQFSNSRSEMNVSTLELGDSALYLCASSLSPSGSYEQYFGPGTRLTVT.

This clonotype was counted only a few times. V gene TRBV20-1 combines with J gene TRBJ1-1; 7 bases are shared with TRBD1. The junction had 9 bases not matched to a gene; V was cut back by 5 bases and J by 3 bases. CDR1 and CDR2 (germline): DFQATT, SNEGSKA (reference sequence). This CDR3 region has 14 residues. The CDR3 loop is CSARAARGHTEAFF. The CDR3 DNA follows: TGCAGTGCTCGGGCGGCGAGGGGGCACACTGAAGCTTTCTTT.

This clonotype was detected only a few times. Here the CDR3 DNA reads TGTGCCAGCAGTTACTCGCAGTCCCGGGCCGGGAAACTGTTTTTT. Its translation: CASSYSQSRAGKLFF. The J gene is TRBJ1-4, the V gene TRBV6-5; D is undetermined. The CDR3 is 15 amino acids. Trimming took off 0 bases at V and 11 bases at J, with 16 bases between the two ends. Per germline, CDR1 MNHEY and CDR2 SVGAGI.

This clonotype was seen more than once but under ten times. This chain uses TRBV7-2 with TRBJ1-1, with no clear D. Germline-derived CDR1 and CDR2 are SGHTA and FQGNSA. Trimming left V 4 bases short and J 7 bases short, with 10 bases between. The CDR3 is 12 residues long. DNA of the CDR3: TGTGCCAGCAGCTCCCGACACAGTGAAGCTTTCTTT. It is translated as CASSSRHSEAFF.

This chain uses TRBV20-1 with TRBJ1-1; 11 bases fit TRBD1. The CDR3 runs to 15 residues. Looked up from germline, CDR1 is DFQATT and CDR2 is SNEGSKA (reference sequence). The V gene end was trimmed by 0 bases and the J gene end by 3 bases; junction bases not matched to a gene: 3. For the CDR3, the DNA is TGCAGTGCTAGAGAGGACAGGGGGCGGCACACTGAAGCTTTCTTT. This codes for CSAREDRGRHTEAFF.

The chain recombines TRBV18 with TRBJ2-2; D might be TRBD1 (6 bases). This CDR3 region has 15 residues. CDR1 is KGHSH and CDR2 is LQKENI in the germline V gene. Between the trimmed V and J ends, which lost 4 bases and 3 bases, there was a span of 12 bases. CDR3 bases: TGTGCCAGCTCACGAGTACAGGGATACACCGGGGAGCTGTTTTTT. Its protein product is CASSRVQGYTGELFF.

This clonotype was seen a few times. The CDR3 sequence is CASSPSLLMGYEQYF. Written as DNA, the CDR3 is TGCGCCAGCAGCCCCAGCCTGTTGATGGGGTACGAGCAGTACTTC. The V call is TRBV4-3, the J call TRBJ2-7; D unresolved. The germline V and J ends were trimmed by 4 bases and 4 bases, with 17 bases remaining between them. There are 15 residues in the CDR3. Germline CDR1 is LGHNA and CDR2 is YSLEER.

This clonotype showed up just a few times. The chain employs TRBV5-5 and TRBJ2-7; D could derive from TRBD1 or TRBD2 (5 bases each). V lost 0 bases and J lost 5, with 12 bases in between. This CDR3 comprises 14 residues. CDR1 is SGHKS, CDR2 YYEKEE, per germline (reference sequence). CDR3 in amino acids: CASSLDGTTDEQYF. For the CDR3, the DNA is TGTGCCAGCAGCTTGGACGGGACGACCGACGAGCAGTACTTC. The full variable domain, with the rest looked up from reference TRBV5-5 and TRBJ2-7, is DAGVTQSPTHLIKTRGQQVTLRCSPISGHKSVSWYQQVLGQGPQFIFQYYEKEERGRGNFPDRFSARQFPNYSSELNVNALLLGDSALYLCASSLDGTTDEQYFGPGTRLTVT.